Listed below are T cell receptor beta chains from one sample, sequenced in a study of monozygotic twins with cystic fibrosis. Sequenced by immunoSEQ multiplex PCR; TCRdb stores in-frame clones only, minus some. Among more than 25,000 clones listed, about nine tenths were seen once. Material for sequencing was blood. The receptors here all came from a girl between 2 and 10 years old with cystic fibrosis. CDR3s include the opening cysteine and the closing phenylalanine or tryptophan. The order of the fields is clone size, D gene, J gene, V gene, CDR3 length, CDR3 protein, CDR3 DNA. D genes are given only for firm matches. Clone size, where shown, is once, few, many, or a class for clones that have expanded.

.	TRBD2	TRBJ2-3	TRBV7-9	17	CASSLEGLAGGTDTQYF	TGTGCCAGCAGCCTCGAGGGTTTAGCGGGGGGTACAGATACGCAGTATTTT
.	.	TRBJ1-6	TRBV18	17	CASSLINTGTRNSPLHF	TGTGCCAGCTCACTAATAAACACCGGGACGAGGAATTCACCCCTCCACTTT
.	.	TRBJ1-2	TRBV9	13	CASSQSGSYGYTF	TGTGCCAGCAGCCAATCAGGGTCCTATGGCTACACCTTC
.	.	TRBJ2-6	TRBV11-2	15	CASSLELSGANVLTF	TGTGCCAGCAGCCTAGAACTTTCTGGGGCCAACGTCCTGACTTTC
.	TRBD1	TRBJ2-7	TRBV19	14	CASTPGQDSYEQYF	TGTGCCAGTACCCCGGGACAGGACTCCTACGAGCAGTACTTC
.	.	TRBJ1-2	TRBV23-1	18	CASSQSGSRVSWRYGYTF	TGCGCCAGCAGTCAATCTGGCAGTCGGGTCTCCTGGAGGTATGGCTACACCTTC
.	.	TRBJ2-3	TRBV4-1	17	CASSQDMPAVRTDTQYF	TGCGCCAGCAGCCAAGATATGCCAGCCGTACGCACAGATACGCAGTATTTT
few	.	TRBJ2-1	TRBV2	15	CASSELAGNLNEQFF	TGTGCCAGCAGTGAACTGGCGGGGAACCTCAATGAGCAGTTCTTC
.	.	TRBJ2-7	TRBV6-5	11	CASSHPIEQYF	TGTGCCAGCAGCCACCCCATCGAGCAGTACTTC
.	TRBD2	TRBJ2-1	TRBV5-1	16	CASSLTLAGAYNEQFF	TGCGCCAGCAGCCTGACACTAGCGGGGGCGTACAATGAGCAGTTCTTC
.	.	TRBJ2-6	TRBV2	14	CAASGSSGANVLTF	TGTGCAGCCTCAGGGAGCTCTGGGGCCAACGTCCTGACTTTC
.	TRBD1	TRBJ1-1	TRBV7-6	14	CASSQRQGGAEAFF	TGTGCCAGCAGCCAGAGACAGGGAGGGGCTGAAGCTTTCTTT
.	.	TRBJ2-5	TRBV7-9	11	CASSPKETQYF	TGTGCCAGCAGCCCTAAGGAGACCCAGTACTTC
.	TRBD2	TRBJ2-3	TRBV7-2	15	CASSFSGRVPDTQYF	TGTGCCAGCAGCTTTAGCGGGAGGGTGCCAGATACGCAGTATTTT
.	.	TRBJ2-1	TRBV18	13	CASSPDSYNEQFF	TGTGCCAGCTCACCGGACAGCTACAATGAGCAGTTCTTC
.	.	TRBJ1-1	TRBV6-6	14	CASSYQALGRKAFF	TGTGCCAGCAGTTACCAGGCCTTGGGGAGGAAAGCTTTCTTT